The clone carrying this TCR beta chain has only one observation. Its antigen is still unknown. Germline assignment: CDR1 MRHNA and CDR2 SNTAGT. The CDR3 is made up of 16 amino acids. V shed 1 base, J shed 5 bases, and the junction held 5 bases outside the gene matches. These data originate in a study of graft-versus-host responses after intestinal transplantation. Notes on the study in general: Some GvH clones appeared in ileal mucosa or blood before recipient bone marrow. Subjects displaying graft-donor T cell macrochimerism possessed elevated graft-versus-host to host-versus-graft clonal ratios inside allografts.

Assay used: immunoSEQ multiplex PCR; TCRdb lists only in-frame clones, some missing. The data hold approximately 90,000 clones, with about 88% observed a single time. This clonotype was sampled from a human donor who was the organ donor for an intestinal transplant. The chain joins TRBV6-4 to TRBJ2-1, with 10 bases fitting TRBD2. The sequencing here drew on unstimulated CD4+ T cells sorted from spleen or lymph node cells, taken before transplant. CDR3 DNA sequence: TGTGCCAGCAGTGACTGGGCTAGCGGGAGACACAATGAGCAGTTCTTC. Residues: CASSDWASGRHNEQFF.